This entry concerns a single T cell receptor (beta chain). What it binds is unknown. These data originate in a study of cytomegalovirus exposure and HLA in healthy donors. Study-wide context: The same platform was used for the 90 to 150 validation repertoires as for the 650 to 700 first-cohort repertoires, as reported in a later analysis. Findings of the study overall: The tendency of first-cohort TCR clusters to co-occur in the roughly 130 validation repertoires emerged from a later analysis. The listing of roughly 160 TCR beta chains classed them as cytomegalovirus-associated.

Sequencing was performed with immunoSEQ multiplex PCR; in TCRdb, only in-frame clones are kept and a portion is missing. The table has about 120,000 clones, over 85% seen once. This TCR derives from a woman in her late teens or twenties in good health and CMV-seronegative. The sequencing sample was made of PBMCs.

The CDR3 spells CASSYGGGRSYEQYF. In nucleotides, the CDR3 is TGTGCCAGCAGTTACGGTGGGGGGAGATCCTACGAGCAGTACTTC. This chain links TRBV6-5 with TRBJ2-7; weak D call: TRBD2 (6 bases). CDR1 and CDR2 from the germline V gene are MNHEY and SVGAGI. CDR3 size: 15 residues. V was clipped by 2 bases and J by 1 base, with 12 bases between them.